What follows are 18 T cell receptor beta chains derived from one specimen sequenced in a study of cytomegalovirus exposure and HLA in healthy donors. PCR involved 60 Vbeta and 13 Jbeta primers. Some clones are missing from TCRdb's copy, which holds only in-frame ones; the method was immunoSEQ multiplex PCR. Seen here are approximately 180,000 clones, around 87% observed once, and the top ten hold about 1.7%. Sequenced sample: PBMCs. These receptors were taken from a woman aged 18-29 years in good health and CMV-seronegative.

The chain is built from TRBV6-4 and TRBJ1-6, with D possibly matching TRBD1 (6 bases). Germline CDR1 reads MRHNA; CDR2 reads SNTAGT. The length of the CDR3 is 15 residues. V gave up 2 bases and J gave up 9 bases, with 14 bases separating them. CDR3 in DNA: TGTGCCAGCAGTGACGGGGGGGGCCTTGGTTCACCCCTCCACTTT. Amino acid sequence: CASSDGGGLGSPLHF.

The chain is built from TRBV4-1 and TRBJ2-1; 9 bases fit TRBD1. The CDR3 totals 16 residues. Trimming removed 6 bases from V and 6 bases from J; junction bases left unmatched: 12. The germline V gene has CDR1 MGHRA and CDR2 YSYEKL. For the CDR3, the DNA is TGCGCCAGCAGACCCCCCCCGGGACAGGGTTTCAATGAGCAGTTCTTC. This encodes CASRPPPGQGFNEQFF.

The CDR3 bases are TGTGCCAGCAGTTACTCTACAGGGAATGGCTACACCTTC. Amino acid sequence: CASSYSTGNGYTF. The rearrangement links TRBV6-5 to TRBJ1-2; D might be TRBD1 (6 bases). This CDR3 has 13 residues. Germline-derived CDR1 and CDR2 are MNHEY and SVGAGI. Trimming shortened V by 0 bases and J by 6 bases, and 8 bases separated the two germline ends.

The chain recombines TRBV11-2 with TRBJ2-1; no clear D gene. Germline values: CDR1 SGHAT, CDR2 FQNNGV. The V and J ends lost 0 bases and 0 bases respectively, with 18 bases between them. The CDR3 spans 19 residues. In nucleotides, the CDR3 is TGTGCCAGCAGCTTAGATTTCGCGTGGTCAGCGCTCTCCTACAATGAGCAGTTCTTC. Its protein product is CASSLDFAWSALSYNEQFF.

The chain links TRBV28 to TRBJ2-3; TRBD1 matches 10 bases. This CDR3 has 16 amino acids. Germline V gene data show CDR1 as MDHEN and CDR2 as SYDVKM. J gave up 6 bases and V 2 bases, and 8 bases lay outside the gene matches. In DNA form, the CDR3 reads TGTGCCAGCAGTTTAACCGGGACAGGGGTATCTGATACGCAGTATTTT. Its protein is CASSLTGTGVSDTQYF.

This clone came up once. The chain is built from TRBV6-6 and TRBJ1-2, with 7 bases lining up with TRBD1. In germline, CDR1 is MNHNY, CDR2 SVGAGI (reference sequence). Unmatched junction bases numbered 7, after V lost 5 bases and J lost 4 bases. This CDR3 is built from 14 residues. The CDR3 region is CASSKPQGSYGYTF. CDR3 in DNA: TGTGCCAGCAGTAAGCCACAGGGGAGCTATGGCTACACCTTC.

This chain links TRBV27 with TRBJ1-1, with 7 bases aligning to TRBD1. Germline-derived CDR1 and CDR2 are MNHEY and SMNVEV (reference sequence). CDR3 length equals 12 residues. Losses at the gene ends were 9 bases for V and 4 bases for J; bases not matched to a gene: 5. CDR3 nucleotide sequence: TGTGCCAGTGGACAGGTAGTCACTGAAGCTTTCTTT. This encodes CASGQVVTEAFF.

Note on this clone: This sample includes further DNA sequences coding for the same CDR3. This sequence joins TRBV18 and TRBJ2-7; 8 positions match TRBD1. Germline V gene data show CDR1 as KGHSH and CDR2 as LQKENI. The length of the CDR3 is 15 residues. Trimming at V came to 2 bases and at J to 2 bases, leaving 5 bases not matched to a gene. For the CDR3, the DNA is TGTGCCAGCTCACCAGCCGGGACAGGAACCTACGAGCAGTACTTC. It specifies CASSPAGTGTYEQYF.

The chain links TRBV11-3 to TRBJ2-5; 7 nucleotides agree with TRBD1. Looked up from germline, CDR1 is SGHNT and CDR2 is YENEEA. This CDR3 spans 13 amino acids. Losses at the gene ends were 4 bases for V and 3 bases for J; bases not matched to a gene: 2. CDR3 coding DNA: TGTGCCAGCAGCTACGGGACAGAAGAGACCCAGTACTTC. It is translated as CASSYGTEETQYF.

The V and J genes are TRBV4-1 and TRBJ1-1; the D is unclear. V lost 7 bases, J lost 6 bases, and 9 bases lay in between. The CDR3 totals 11 residues. Germline CDR1 reads MGHRA; CDR2 reads YSYEKL. CDR3 DNA: TGCGCCAGCAACGCCGGGGCTGAAGCTTTCTTT. It codes for CASNAGAEAFF.

The V gene is TRBV11-3, the J gene TRBJ2-1; TRBD2 matches at 10 bases. The J segment lost 4 bases and the V segment lost 3 bases, leaving 3 bases of the junction unmatched. The germline V gene encodes CDR1 SGHNT and CDR2 YENEEA. This CDR3 is built from 15 residues. The CDR3 nucleotides read TGTGCCAGCAGCTTCACTAGCGGGACTTACAATGAGCAGTTCTTC. Protein sequence: CASSFTSGTYNEQFF.

This chain joins TRBV13 and TRBJ1-5; unclear D gene. The length of the CDR3 is 12 residues. The germline V and J ends were trimmed by 5 bases and 5 bases, with 7 bases remaining between them. Germline CDR1 is PRHDT and CDR2 is FYEKMQ (reference sequence). CDR3 loop: CASSTGDQPQHF. CDR3 bases: TGTGCCAGCAGCACGGGAGATCAGCCCCAGCATTTT.

The rearrangement links TRBV10-2 to TRBJ1-5; D unclear. Per germline, CDR1 WSHSY and CDR2 SAAADI. V shed 8 bases and J shed 6 bases, with 14 bases lying between them. This CDR3 has 13 residues. CDR3 sequence: CASWTGRAQPQHF. CDR3 DNA sequence: TGCGCCAGCTGGACCGGGAGGGCTCAGCCCCAGCATTTT.

The chain is built from TRBV6-1 and TRBJ1-2; D uncertain. The germline gives CDR1 MNHNS, CDR2 SASEGT. The CDR3 sequence is 16 residues long. Trimming took off 3 bases at V and 1 base at J, with 15 bases between the two ends. DNA for the CDR3: TGTGCCAGCAGTGATCCGTCAGGCACTTTTAACTATGGCTACACCTTC. Amino acid sequence: CASSDPSGTFNYGYTF.

This clone was counted once. The chain joins TRBV19 to TRBJ1-5, with D possibly TRBD1 on 5 matching bases. With 1 base removed from V and 7 bases from J, the gap between germline ends came to 17 bases. Germline loops: CDR1 LNHDA, CDR2 SQIVND (reference sequence). This CDR3 comprises 16 residues. DNA for the CDR3: TGTGCCAGTAGTATAGGAGGACGGGGGTTCAGGCAGCCCCAGCATTTT. Translation gives CASSIGGRGFRQPQHF.

The chain uses TRBV11-2 and TRBJ1-1; no definite D call. The germline V gene has CDR1 SGHAT and CDR2 FQNNGV. V lost 4 bases to trimming and J lost 3 bases, with 15 bases between them. The CDR3 runs 15 residues. DNA of the CDR3: TGTGCCAGCAGCTATCTGACCCAGGTTGACACTGAAGCTTTCTTT. This gives the protein CASSYLTQVDTEAFF.

The chain couples TRBV6-5 to TRBJ1-1; TRBD1 aligns across 9 bases. Germline values: CDR1 MNHEY, CDR2 SVGAGI. J gave up 6 bases and V 6 bases, and 5 bases lay outside the gene matches. The CDR3 is 13 residues long. The CDR3 sequence is CASSRTGGPEAFF. The CDR3 region has the DNA TGTGCCAGCAGCCGAACAGGGGGCCCTGAAGCTTTCTTT.

The chain recombines TRBV30 with TRBJ1-1, with D possibly TRBD1 on 5 matching bases. Deletions cut 2 bases from V and 0 bases from J, with 10 bases between. CDR3 size: 14 residues. Germline values: CDR1 GTSNPN, CDR2 SVGIG (reference sequence). This CDR3 is CAWSRGLVNTEAFF. The CDR3 coding sequence is TGTGCCTGGAGTAGGGGACTGGTGAACACTGAAGCTTTCTTT.